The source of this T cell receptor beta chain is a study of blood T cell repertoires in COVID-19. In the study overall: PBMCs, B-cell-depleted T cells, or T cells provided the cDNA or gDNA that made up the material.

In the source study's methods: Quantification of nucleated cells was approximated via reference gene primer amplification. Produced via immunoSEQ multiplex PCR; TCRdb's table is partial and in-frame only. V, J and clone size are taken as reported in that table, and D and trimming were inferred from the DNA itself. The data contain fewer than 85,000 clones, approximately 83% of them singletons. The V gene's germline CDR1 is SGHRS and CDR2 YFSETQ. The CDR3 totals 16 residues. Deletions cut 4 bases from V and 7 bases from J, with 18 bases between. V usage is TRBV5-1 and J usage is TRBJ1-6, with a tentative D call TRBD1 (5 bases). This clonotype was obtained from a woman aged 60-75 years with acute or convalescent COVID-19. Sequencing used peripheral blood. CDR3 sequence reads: CASSPYDRGENSPLHF. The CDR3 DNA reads TGCGCCAGCAGCCCCTATGATAGGGGCGAAAATTCACCCCTCCACTTT.